These 6 T cell receptor beta chains were sequenced from one sample in a study of blood T cell repertoires in COVID-19. The protocol was immunoSEQ multiplex PCR, while the TCRdb copy is restricted to in-frame clones and leaves out a portion. Among a few hundred thousand clones, approximately 85% were seen once, and the ten largest hold approximately 5%. The source material was peripheral blood. The receptors here all came from a middle-aged man with active or convalescent COVID-19.

The chain couples TRBV5-1 to TRBJ2-6; 8 nucleotides agree with TRBD1. Germline V CDR1 and CDR2: SGHRS, YFSETQ. CDR3 length: 18 amino acids. V lost 4 bases, J lost 0 bases, and 9 bases stayed unmatched. The CDR3 spells CASSPKTGARSGANVLTF. In DNA form, the CDR3 reads TGCGCCAGCAGCCCCAAGACAGGGGCGCGCTCTGGGGCCAACGTCCTGACTTTC.

This chain links TRBV7-9 with TRBJ1-1; possibly TRBD1 for D (6 bases). Looked up from germline, CDR1 is SEHNR and CDR2 is FQNEAQ (reference sequence). The length of the CDR3 is 16 residues. The V end was cut by 3 bases, the J end by 1 base, with 15 bases between. In DNA form, the CDR3 reads TGTGCCAGCAGCTTTCGGGGCAGGGGAAGGAACACTGAAGCTTTCTTT. This sequence encodes CASSFRGRGRNTEAFF.

The rearrangement joins TRBV5-6 to TRBJ1-1; D not resolved. There are 12 residues in the CDR3. Trimming took off 2 bases at V and 7 bases at J, with 9 bases between the two ends. Germline CDR1 and CDR2: SGHDT and YYEEEE. Here the CDR3 DNA reads TGTGCCAGCAGCTTAGACGGGGTTGAAGCTTTCTTT. Protein product: CASSLDGVEAFF.

The J gene is TRBJ2-3, the V gene TRBV13, with no clear D. Deletions cut 5 bases from V and 4 bases from J, with 10 bases between. This CDR3 is built from 13 residues. CDR1 and CDR2 (germline): PRHDT, FYEKMQ (reference sequence). CDR3: CASSPPLADTQYF. The DNA for the CDR3 is TGTGCCAGCAGCCCCCCACTCGCAGATACGCAGTATTTT.

The chain carries TRBV10-2 and TRBJ2-3; 8 bases match TRBD2. Germline values: CDR1 WSHSY, CDR2 SAAADI. The CDR3 is 17 residues long. With V trimmed by 0 bases and J by 2 bases, 7 bases remained unmatched. The CDR3 DNA reads TGCGCCAGCAGTGAGTCGAGGCTAGCGGGTCTCACAGATACGCAGTATTTT. Translated, it gives CASSESRLAGLTDTQYF.

This clone was seen just once. The V gene is TRBV18, the J gene TRBJ2-2, with TRBD1 as a possible D gene (7 bases). Per the germline V gene, CDR1 is KGHSH and CDR2 is LQKENI. The CDR3 is 18 residues long. V lost 3 bases and J 2 bases, leaving 19 bases between the germline ends. The CDR3 DNA follows: TGTGCCAGCTCACCCCAGGGGGGCAGCGGCCCTAACACCGGGGAGCTGTTTTTT. The encoded protein is CASSPQGGSGPNTGELFF.